A single sample gave rise to the 16 T cell receptor beta chains below, sequenced in a study of cytomegalovirus exposure and HLA in healthy donors. Primers included in the PCR were 60 Vbeta and 13 Jbeta primers. This table comes from immunoSEQ multiplex PCR, and its TCRdb copy is limited to in-frame clones, with some not included. The sample has 210,000 or so clones, approximately 80% seen once. Sequenced input: PBMCs. These receptor sequences come from a man aged 35 to 55 in good health and CMV-seronegative.

The CDR3 DNA sequence: TGTGCCAGCAGCATAGCGGGAGGGTCCTCTGGAAACACCATATATTTT. It yields the protein CASSIAGGSSGNTIYF. The chain links TRBV7-3 to TRBJ1-3; D remains ambiguous. CDR3 size: 16 residues. Germline CDR1 reads SGHTA; CDR2 reads FQGTGA. The V gene lost 5 bases and the J gene lost 0 bases, with 14 bases spanning the gap.

V and J are TRBV7-3 and TRBJ2-5, with D unresolved. Germline CDR1 reads SGHTA; CDR2 reads FQGTGA. Deletions cut 2 bases from V and 0 bases from J, with 4 bases between. The length of the CDR3 is 13 residues. The CDR3 is CASSLGYQETQYF. CDR3 coding DNA: TGTGCCAGCAGCTTAGGCTACCAAGAGACCCAGTACTTC.

The chain recombines TRBV5-1 with TRBJ2-5; D is possibly TRBD2 (6 bases). The CDR3 covers 14 residues. Germline V CDR1 and CDR2: SGHRS, YFSETQ. V lost 0 bases and J lost 6, with 12 bases in between. The CDR3 DNA reads TGCGCCAGCAGCTTGGATCTAGCGAAACAGACCCAGTACTTC. The encoded protein is CASSLDLAKQTQYF.

The rearrangement links TRBV7-2 to TRBJ1-6; tentatively, D is TRBD1 (6 bases). V gave up 4 bases and J gave up 1 base, with 14 bases separating them. The germline V gene encodes CDR1 SGHTA and CDR2 FQGNSA. This CDR3 spans 17 amino acids. The CDR3 reads CASSSPGTLSYNSPLHF. CDR3 DNA sequence: TGTGCCAGCAGCTCGCCCGGGACACTATCCTATAATTCACCCCTCCACTTT.

In this sample, this clone turned up a few times. The rearrangement links TRBV5-4 to TRBJ2-3; D uncertain. The CDR3 loop spans 13 amino acids. V was clipped by 0 bases and J by 4 bases, with 6 bases between them. CDR1 and CDR2 (germline): SGHNT, YYREEE (reference sequence). CDR3 amino acids: CASSLASSDTQYF. The CDR3 DNA reads as TGTGCCAGCAGCTTGGCCTCCTCAGATACGCAGTATTTT.

This chain joins TRBV9 and TRBJ2-1; a weak D match, TRBD2 (6 bases). The CDR3 consists of 16 residues. CDR1 SGDLS and CDR2 YYNGEE come from the germline V gene. The V end lost 0 bases, the J end lost 5 bases, and 15 bases lay between the germline ends. The CDR3: CASSVGLGRNDNEQFF. Here the CDR3 DNA reads TGTGCCAGCAGCGTAGGACTAGGCCGAAATGACAATGAGCAGTTCTTC.

The table lists this clone with a count of one. The rearrangement uses TRBV4-1 and TRBJ2-7; tentative D call: TRBD1 (6 bases). This CDR3 is 14 amino acids long. Germline lookup yields CDR1 MGHRA and CDR2 YSYEKL. V was shortened by 0 bases and J by 3 bases, with 9 bases between the two germline ends. Written as DNA, the CDR3 is TGCGCCAGCAGCCAAGAATGGACAGTCTACGAGCAGTACTTC. It is translated as CASSQEWTVYEQYF.

The J gene is TRBJ2-2, the V gene TRBV19; D possibly corresponds to TRBD1 (6 bases). Germline V gene data show CDR1 as LNHDA and CDR2 as SQIVND (reference sequence). The V and J ends lost 5 bases and 6 bases respectively, with 16 bases between them. The CDR3 loop spans 15 amino acids. In nucleotides, the CDR3 is TGTGCCAGTAGTGTGACAGGCAGGTACCCCGGGGAGCTGTTTTTT. It encodes CASSVTGRYPGELFF.

The rearrangement joins TRBV9 to TRBJ2-3; 7 nucleotides agree with TRBD2. With 0 bases clipped from V and 2 bases from J, the junction kept 3 bases outside the gene matches. CDR3 size: 15 residues. From germline, CDR1 is SGDLS and CDR2 YYNGEE. The DNA for the CDR3 is TGTGCCAGCAGCGTAGGGGGGGGGTACACAGATACGCAGTATTTT. The encoded protein is CASSVGGGYTDTQYF.

The chain has TRBV5-6 and TRBJ1-3; D possibly corresponds to TRBD1 (5 bases). This CDR3 is 15 amino acids long. The germline gives CDR1 SGHDT, CDR2 YYEEEE. Trimming removed 1 base from V and 0 bases from J, with 8 bases in between. Written as DNA, the CDR3 is TGTGCCAGCAGCTTGTTAGGGGACTCTGGAAACACCATATATTTT. Translating gives CASSLLGDSGNTIYF.

V gene TRBV27 combines with J gene TRBJ2-3, with D perhaps matching TRBD1 (6 bases). V shed 5 bases and J shed 0 bases, with 18 bases lying between them. Germline CDR1 is MNHEY and CDR2 is SMNVEV (reference sequence). The CDR3 spans 17 residues. The CDR3 region is CASSPLQDSLSTDTQYF. CDR3 sequence (DNA): TGTGCCAGCAGTCCCCTACAGGACAGCCTAAGCACAGATACGCAGTATTTT.

Remarks on this clone: Other DNA sequences in the sample encode the same CDR3. CDR3 residues: CASSLDSNYGYTF. In DNA form, the CDR3 reads TGTGCCAGCAGCTTAGACAGTAACTATGGCTACACCTTC. The chain recombines TRBV5-4 with TRBJ1-2, with D tentatively TRBD1 (5 bases). The CDR3 consists of 13 residues. The germline V gene encodes CDR1 SGHNT and CDR2 YYREEE (reference sequence). Trimming removed 2 bases from V and 1 base from J, with 6 bases in between.

This clone was observed once. The chain carries TRBV14 and TRBJ2-3; 10 bases are shared with TRBD2. J lost 2 bases, V lost 4 bases, and 6 bases had no gene match. The germline CDR1 and CDR2 sequences are SGHDN and FVKESK. The CDR3 is made up of 16 amino acids. The CDR3 loop is CASSRLLAGFTDTQYF. The DNA for the CDR3 is TGTGCCAGCAGCCGCCTACTAGCGGGGTTCACAGATACGCAGTATTTT.

This clone was picked up one time. This rearrangement joins TRBV13 to TRBJ1-6; tentative D call: TRBD1 (5 bases). The V gene's germline CDR1 is PRHDT and CDR2 FYEKMQ (reference sequence). V shed 2 bases and J shed 8 bases, with 13 bases lying between them. The CDR3 extends over 15 amino acids. The CDR3 spells CASSLWGGMDSPLHF. The CDR3 nucleotides read TGTGCCAGCAGCTTATGGGGGGGGATGGATTCACCCCTCCACTTT.

The rearrangement links TRBV6-1 to TRBJ1-2, with 9 bases identical to TRBD1. The germline V gene encodes CDR1 MNHNS and CDR2 SASEGT. V was clipped by 6 bases and J by 7 bases; unmatched bases: 9. This CDR3 is built from 14 residues. The CDR3 loop reads CASRLPGQGSGYTF. CDR3 DNA: TGTGCCAGCAGACTCCCGGGACAGGGAAGTGGCTACACCTTC.

This clone showed up just a few times. The chain is built from TRBV5-6 and TRBJ1-4, with D maybe TRBD1 (6 bases). Looked up from germline, CDR1 is SGHDT and CDR2 is YYEEEE. Trimming took off 4 bases at V and 7 bases at J, with 17 bases between the two ends. This CDR3 comprises 15 residues. The CDR3 bases are TGTGCCAGCAGCCCCACAGGGAGGGGGGGTGAAAAACTGTTTTTT. Protein: CASSPTGRGGEKLFF.